The clone carrying this T cell receptor (beta chain) was seen just once. Its antigen is undetermined. These data belong to a study of spatial heterogeneity in lung cancer. On the study more broadly: The study consistently detected more beta-chain than alpha-chain sequences. Notes on the study in general: Ubiquitous expanded tumor TCRs were seen in blood more at resection than at follow-up.

Time point in this sample: sample taken at primary tumor resection. The sequenced material consisted of unsorted whole RNA from tumor, nontumor lung or frozen PBMC. The donor population consisted of roughly 70 patients with untreated, early-stage non-small cell lung cancer. Each CDR3 protein gets one entry after TCRdb re-called the 5' RACE reads with MiXCR. The sample includes almost 75,000 distinct CDR3 sequences, 10% to 15% of them seen just once. Trimming took 4 bases from V and 2 from J; bases not matched to a gene: 7. Germline CDR1 LGHDT, CDR2 YNNKEL (reference sequence). The CDR3 runs 16 residues.

The source is a male donor with early-stage non-small cell lung cancer. The rearrangement joins TRBV3-1 to TRBJ2-1; 8 bases agree with TRBD2. The source material was PBMCs, sampled at surgery. CDR3 in DNA: TGTGCCAGCAGCCCCGAGGTACTAGCGGCCTACAATGAGCAGTTCTTC. This encodes CASSPEVLAAYNEQFF.